The next 15 T cell receptor beta chains were all read from a single sample in a study of lymphopenia after photon versus proton radiotherapy. Profiled with immunoSEQ multiplex PCR; TCRdb holds only in-frame clones, not every one. This sample has approximately 30,000 clones, with less than 90% found just once. The source was peripheral blood, collected from a patient treated with photon-based radiotherapy. The receptor source for this set is a woman aged 45-59 years with pancreatic cancer.

The chain joins TRBV7-9 to TRBJ2-3, with D possibly TRBD1 on 5 matching bases. V lost 5 bases to trimming and J lost 0 bases, with 18 bases between them. There are 17 residues in the CDR3. CDR1 is SEHNR, CDR2 FQNEAQ, per germline (reference sequence). CDR3 sequence: CASSPHPRETSTDTQYF. In DNA form, the CDR3 reads TGTGCCAGCAGCCCCCATCCCAGGGAAACTAGCACAGATACGCAGTATTTT.

This chain joins TRBV5-8 and TRBJ2-2; no firm D call. Per the germline V gene, CDR1 is SGHTS and CDR2 is YDEGEE. V lost 1 base to trimming and J lost 1 base, with 5 bases between them. The CDR3 sequence is 14 residues long. This chain's CDR3 is CASSLLQNTGELFF. DNA of the CDR3: TGTGCCAGCAGCTTGCTGCAGAACACCGGGGAGCTGTTTTTT.

V and J are TRBV18 and TRBJ2-3; D ambiguous. The CDR3 consists of 13 residues. V was pared by 2 bases and J by 0 bases, with 3 bases between. Per germline, CDR1 KGHSH and CDR2 LQKENI. CDR3 sequence (DNA): TGTGCCAGCTCACCAGGGAGCACAGATACGCAGTATTTT. Translating gives CASSPGSTDTQYF.

V and J are TRBV19 and TRBJ2-4, with a possible D match to TRBD1 (5 bases). The CDR3 is 14 residues long. From germline, CDR1 is LNHDA and CDR2 SQIVND (reference sequence). The V end lost 3 bases, the J end lost 3 bases, and 9 bases lay between the germline ends. CDR3: CASSMWQGKNIQYF. CDR3 nucleotides: TGTGCCAGTAGTATGTGGCAGGGCAAAAACATTCAGTACTTC.

This chain uses TRBV6-6 with TRBJ2-1, with a weak D call TRBD1 (5 bases). CDR3 length: 16 residues. From germline, CDR1 is MNHNY and CDR2 SVGAGI (reference sequence). Trimming pared 6 bases from V and 7 bases from J, leaving 22 bases between. CDR3 residues: CASRPSPREKGNEQFF. The CDR3 region has the DNA TGTGCCAGCAGGCCTTCTCCCAGGGAAAAGGGAAATGAGCAGTTCTTC.

This clone was counted a few times. This sequence joins TRBV11-2 and TRBJ2-5; no reliable D call. The CDR3 length is 12 residues. The germline V and J ends were trimmed by 5 bases and 6 bases, with 10 bases remaining between them. In germline, CDR1 is SGHAT, CDR2 FQNNGV. The chain's CDR3 is CASSLLAKTQYF. In DNA, the CDR3 is TGTGCCAGCAGCCTCCTCGCGAAGACCCAGTACTTC. The complete variable domain, with remaining parts taken from reference TRBV11-2 and TRBJ2-5, reads EAGVAQSPRYKIIEKRQSVAFWCNPISGHATLYWYQQILGQGPKLLIQFQNNGVVDDSQLPKDRFSAERLKGVDSTLKIQPAKLEDSAVYLCASSLLAKTQYFGPGTRLLVL.

The chain uses TRBV19 and TRBJ2-7, with D tentatively TRBD1 (5 bases). The CDR3 spans 15 residues. Trimming cost V 6 bases and J 4 bases, with 19 bases left between them. In germline, CDR1 is LNHDA, CDR2 SQIVND (reference sequence). Written as DNA, the CDR3 is TGTGCCAGTAGCCCAGGGAAGGGTCGGACATACGAGCAGTACTTC. Amino acids: CASSPGKGRTYEQYF.

The chain recombines TRBV6-5 with TRBJ1-1; tentative D call: TRBD1 (6 bases). The CDR3 runs to 16 residues. V lost 2 bases to trimming and J lost 4 bases, with 17 bases between them. CDR1 and CDR2 from the germline V gene are MNHEY and SVGAGI. CDR3 residues: CASSYQTGNTGTEAFF. CDR3 coding DNA: TGTGCCAGCAGTTACCAGACAGGCAACACGGGCACTGAAGCTTTCTTT.

V is TRBV18 and J is TRBJ1-5, with 10 bases identical to TRBD1. In germline, CDR1 is KGHSH, CDR2 LQKENI. The J segment lost 2 bases and the V segment lost 2 bases, leaving 3 bases of the junction unmatched. The CDR3 sequence is 16 residues long. This CDR3 is CASSPRQGAGNQPQHF. CDR3 nucleotide sequence: TGTGCCAGCTCACCAAGACAGGGGGCAGGCAATCAGCCCCAGCATTTT.

V gene TRBV7-6 combines with J gene TRBJ2-2; D may be TRBD2 (5 bases). Germline V gene sequence: CDR1 SGHVS, CDR2 FNYEAQ. The V end was cut by 5 bases, the J end by 5 bases, with 18 bases between. The CDR3 is 16 amino acids. The CDR3 reads CASSPGQRADTGELFF. The CDR3 DNA reads as TGTGCCAGCAGCCCCGGGCAGAGGGCGGATACCGGGGAGCTGTTTTTT.

In its sample, this clone was seen once. V gene TRBV4-1 combines with J gene TRBJ2-1; D gene uncertain. Per germline, CDR1 MGHRA and CDR2 YSYEKL. The V and J ends lost 4 bases and 6 bases respectively, with 16 bases between them. This CDR3 has 15 amino acids. DNA for the CDR3: TGCGCCAGCAGCCCCCTTTTGGGCGCTCCCAATGAGCAGTTCTTC. Its protein product is CASSPLLGAPNEQFF.

The rearrangement links TRBV7-2 to TRBJ2-1, with TRBD1 identical over 8 bases. The CDR3 runs to 12 residues. With V trimmed by 5 bases and J by 9 bases, 3 bases remained unmatched. The germline CDR1 and CDR2 sequences are SGHTA and FQGNSA. The CDR3 loop reads CASSPRGLEQFF. Here the CDR3 DNA reads TGTGCCAGCAGCCCCAGGGGGCTTGAGCAGTTCTTC.

This clone was detected only a few times. V gene TRBV27 combines with J gene TRBJ1-2, with a tentative D call TRBD1 (6 bases). Germline CDR1 and CDR2: MNHEY and SMNVEV (reference sequence). With 4 bases removed from V and 4 bases from J, the gap between germline ends came to 34 bases. This CDR3 comprises 21 residues. CDR3 bases: TGTGCCAGCAGTTGGGGGAAACACAGGGCGGCTACTCGGCTAGGTGGCTATGGCTACACCTTC. It encodes CASSWGKHRAATRLGGYGYTF.

The rearrangement uses TRBV2 and TRBJ1-1; D not resolved. This CDR3 has 14 residues. Germline assignment: CDR1 SNHLY and CDR2 FYNNEI. Trimming pared 7 bases from V and 4 bases from J, leaving 16 bases between. The CDR3 nucleotides read TGTGCCAGCAAAGTGGACCTAACCTCCACTGAAGCTTTCTTT. This sequence encodes CASKVDLTSTEAFF. The full variable domain, rest sourced from reference TRBV2 and TRBJ1-1, is EPEVTQTPSHQVTQMGQEVILRCVPISNHLYFYWYRQILGQKVEFLVSFYNNEISEKSEIFDDQFSVERPDGSNFTLKIRSTKLEDSAMYFCASKVDLTSTEAFFGQGTRLTVV.

By sample fraction, this clone is medium-sized. The V gene is TRBV27, the J gene TRBJ1-2; a weak D match, TRBD1 (5 bases). Trimming removed 5 bases at V and 8 bases at J, with 21 bases between. The CDR3 extends over 15 amino acids. The germline CDR1 and CDR2 sequences are MNHEY and SMNVEV (reference sequence). The CDR3 loop reads CASSPPGLREGGYTF. CDR3 in DNA: TGTGCCAGCAGTCCTCCGGGACTCCGTGAAGGGGGCTACACCTTC.